This TCR beta chain was profiled in a study of T cells in Graves' hyperthyroidism and ophthalmopathy. Study conclusions and caveats: Most thyroid clonotypes with frequency above 0.001 were detected in blood. Stable hyperthyroidism was separated from ophthalmopathy by a model based on 13 V-J features.

Ten or more counts support this clonotype. The antigen is unknown. Amplification targeted TCR beta CDR3 regions from RNA transcripts. The TCR CDR3 was amplified in a first-round RT-PCR using the HTBI primer set. MiXCR was run by TCRdb on the multiplex PCR reads, yielding one entry per CDR3 protein. The sample gives around 400,000 distinct CDR3 sequences, around 16% of which show up once; 25% to 35% is in the top ten. The receptor was isolated from a woman aged 18-29 years with Graves' hyperthyroidism that later progressed to Graves' ophthalmopathy. The sequencing sample was made of blood.

DNA for the CDR3: TGCAGTGCTAGAATGGCGGGACTAGCGAACCACAATGAGCAGTTCTTC. It translates to CSARMAGLANHNEQFF. The chain recombines TRBV20-1 with TRBJ2-1, with 10 bases that match TRBD2. Trimming removed 2 bases from V and 5 bases from J; junction bases left unmatched: 9. CDR1 is DFQATT, CDR2 SNEGSKA, per germline (reference sequence). The CDR3 runs to 16 residues.